This TCR beta chain was recorded in a study of blood T cell repertoires in COVID-19. Germline V gene sequence: CDR1 MDHEN, CDR2 SYDVKM. V lost 4 bases, J lost 4 bases, and 13 bases lay in between. This CDR3 is 14 amino acids long. Sequencing used immunoSEQ multiplex PCR; TCRdb keeps in-frame clones, though not all of them. The table records about 200,000 clones, 80% to 85% of them present only once. Participants' reported clinical history set cohort assignment. In Cohort 3, a recovered donor had either two negative PCRs, clearance, or symptom resolution. The sample taken for sequencing was PBMCs or T cells enriched from blood (not recorded which). The gene calls are TRBV28 and TRBJ1-2; no firm D call. The source is a man aged 40-49 years who had recovered from COVID-19. The chain's CDR3 is CASSSHSMSYGYTF. DNA of the CDR3: TGTGCCAGCAGTTCCCACTCGATGTCCTATGGCTACACCTTC.